Sequencing of this TCR beta chain was carried out in a study of CD8+ T cells in alopecia areata. Researchers picked out CD4+ and CD8+ T cells from PBMCs by sorting. Study-level results: Resident alphabeta T cells of normal skin are also sequenced in scalp samples. Among patients, TCR sharing was less clear than in mice, a difference possibly due in part to HLA diversity in the patient population.

A note on this clone: As yet, its antigen is unknown.

RNA extraction and reverse transcription yielded cDNA as sequencing template. TCRdb's copy holds only in-frame clones and misses some; the assay was immunoSEQ multiplex PCR. The sample shows 65,000 to 100,000 clones, just over 50% of them seen only once. This CDR3 contains 15 residues. V shed 3 bases and J shed 9 bases, with 24 bases lying between them. Germline V gene lookup returns CDR1 GTSNPN and CDR2 SVGIG (reference sequence). The sequence derives from a human donor with alopecia areata. The gene calls are TRBV30 and TRBJ2-7; D is undetermined. Input material: NKG2D-high CD8+ T cells sorted from blood. CDR3: CAWSTMGRTLPGQYF. CDR3 DNA sequence: TGTGCCTGGAGCACGATGGGCAGAACTTTACCTGGGCAGTACTTC.